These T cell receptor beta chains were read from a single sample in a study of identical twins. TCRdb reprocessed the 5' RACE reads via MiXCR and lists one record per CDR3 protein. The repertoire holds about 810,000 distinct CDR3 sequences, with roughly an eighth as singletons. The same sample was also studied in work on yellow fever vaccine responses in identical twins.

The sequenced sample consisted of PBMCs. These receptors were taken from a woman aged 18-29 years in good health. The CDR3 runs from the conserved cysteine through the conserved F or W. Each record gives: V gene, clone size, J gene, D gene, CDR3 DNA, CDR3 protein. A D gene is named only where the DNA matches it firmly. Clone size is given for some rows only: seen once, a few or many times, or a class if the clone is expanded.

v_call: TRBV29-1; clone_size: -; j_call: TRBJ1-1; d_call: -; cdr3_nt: TGCAGCGTTGTGGGGATCACTGAAGCTTTCTTT; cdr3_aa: CSVVGITEAFF
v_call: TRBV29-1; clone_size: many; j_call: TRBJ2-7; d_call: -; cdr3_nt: TGCAGCGTTGAACTTCCGAACAGGGGGGGAAACTACGAGCAGTACTTC; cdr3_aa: CSVELPNRGGNYEQYF
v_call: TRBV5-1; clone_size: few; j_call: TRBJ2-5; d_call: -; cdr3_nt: TGCGCCAGCAGCTTAACGGTATTGATCGGAGAGACCCAGTACTTC; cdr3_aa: CASSLTVLIGETQYF
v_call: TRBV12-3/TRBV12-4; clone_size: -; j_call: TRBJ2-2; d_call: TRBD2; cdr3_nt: TGTGCCAGCAGTTTGACGTTTCGAGGACTAGCGGGAGGACCGGGCGGGGAGCTGTTTTTT; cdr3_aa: CASSLTFRGLAGGPGGELFF
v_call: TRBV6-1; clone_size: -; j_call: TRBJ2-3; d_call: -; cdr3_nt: TGTGCCAGCCTCGGCAGAACCGACGCACGGTATTTT; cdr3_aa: CASLGRTDARYF
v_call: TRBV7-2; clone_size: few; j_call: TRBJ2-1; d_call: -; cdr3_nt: TGTGCCAGCAGCTTAGGCATTACGCGAGCGGTAAATGAGCAGTTCTTC; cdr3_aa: CASSLGITRAVNEQFF
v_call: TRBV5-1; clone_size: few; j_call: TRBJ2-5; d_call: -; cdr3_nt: TGCGCCAGCAGCCCCCGGCTTAGGGGGGGGATGGAGACCCAGTACTTC; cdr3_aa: CASSPRLRGGMETQYF
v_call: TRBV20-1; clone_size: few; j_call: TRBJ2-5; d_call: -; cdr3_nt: TGCAGTTCGGGTTACCAAGAGACCCAGTACTTC; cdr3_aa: CSSGYQETQYF
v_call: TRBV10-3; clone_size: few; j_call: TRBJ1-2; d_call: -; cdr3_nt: TGTGCCATCAGGACAGGTCCTGGGGGCTACACCTTC; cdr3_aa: CAIRTGPGGYTF
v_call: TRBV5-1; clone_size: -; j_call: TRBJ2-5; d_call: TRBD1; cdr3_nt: TGCGCCAGCACTCCGGGACAGGTCCCTCAGGAGACCCAGTACTTC; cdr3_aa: CASTPGQVPQETQYF
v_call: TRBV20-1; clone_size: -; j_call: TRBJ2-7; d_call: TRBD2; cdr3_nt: TGCAGTGCTAGACCGGGACTAGCGGCTAAAGCCTACGAGCAGTACTTC; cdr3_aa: CSARPGLAAKAYEQYF
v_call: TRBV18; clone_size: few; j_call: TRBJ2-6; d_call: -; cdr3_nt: TGTGCCAGCTCACCACCGTTCAGGGGATCTACTGGGGCCAACGTCCTGACTTTC; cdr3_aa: CASSPPFRGSTGANVLTF